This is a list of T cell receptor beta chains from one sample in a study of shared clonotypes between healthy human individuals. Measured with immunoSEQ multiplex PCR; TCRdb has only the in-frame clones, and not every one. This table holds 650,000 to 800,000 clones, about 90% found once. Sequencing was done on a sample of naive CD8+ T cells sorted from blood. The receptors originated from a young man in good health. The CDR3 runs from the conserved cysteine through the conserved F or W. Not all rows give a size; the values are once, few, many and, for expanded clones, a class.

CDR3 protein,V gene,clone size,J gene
CASSLTSGSEQYF,TRBV7-6,once,TRBJ2-7
CASSPRALAGVEDTQYF,TRBV18,-,TRBJ2-3
CASSPGDVGYEQYF,TRBV5-4,-,TRBJ2-7
CASSLQESYEQYF,TRBV5-1,-,-
CASSVGASTGELFF,TRBV6-4,-,TRBJ2-2
CASSEPPSGMYEQYF,TRBV6-1,-,TRBJ2-7
CASSISRSRTDTQYF,TRBV19,-,TRBJ2-3
CDEVHSYNEQFF,TRBV6-1,-,TRBJ2-1
CASSLGNYGYTF,TRBV7-9,-,TRBJ1-2
CASSLLDLINEQFF,TRBV11-2,-,TRBJ2-1
CASSLVTGGREQYF,TRBV5-5,-,TRBJ2-7
CASSPEERPNNEQFF,TRBV13,-,TRBJ2-1
CASSQVSGRIDTQYF,TRBV4-1,once,TRBJ2-3
CASSSRTGQETQYF,TRBV13,-,TRBJ2-5
CASRSGTGELFF,TRBV27,-,TRBJ2-2
CASSPREVTYEQYF,TRBV14,-,TRBJ2-7
CASSPTATGNEKLFF,TRBV7-8,-,TRBJ1-4
CSDSGTSGGATDTQYF,TRBV29-1,-,TRBJ2-3
CASSGLGEQFF,TRBV9,once,TRBJ2-1
CASSLRVSSEEQYF,TRBV13,-,TRBJ2-7
CASSSGVRDEKLFF,TRBV5-1,-,TRBJ1-4
CASSRLGTGNYEQYF,TRBV16,-,TRBJ2-7
CASIPGTSGGSYEQYF,TRBV5-1,-,TRBJ2-7
CASSQGGLQGTQYF,TRBV28,-,TRBJ2-3
CASSPAIRGSTNEQFF,TRBV18,-,TRBJ2-1
CASSEDRTGGVQPQHF,TRBV2,-,TRBJ1-5
CASSQGAVTTEAFF,TRBV4-1,-,TRBJ1-1
CASSNSDGYEQYF,TRBV19,-,TRBJ2-7